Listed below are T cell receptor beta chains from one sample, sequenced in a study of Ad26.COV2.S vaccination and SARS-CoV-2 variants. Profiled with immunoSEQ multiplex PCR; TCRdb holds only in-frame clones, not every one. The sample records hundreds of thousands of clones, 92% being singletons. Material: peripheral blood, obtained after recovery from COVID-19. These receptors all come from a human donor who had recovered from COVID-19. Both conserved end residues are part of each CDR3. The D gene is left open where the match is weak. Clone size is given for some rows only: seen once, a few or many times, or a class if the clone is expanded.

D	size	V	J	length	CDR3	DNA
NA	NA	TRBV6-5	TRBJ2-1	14	CASSYFLSADEQFF	TGTGCCAGCAGTTACTTTCTTAGCGCCGATGAGCAGTTCTTC
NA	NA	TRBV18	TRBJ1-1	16	CASSPPSRTGNTEAFF	TGTGCCAGCTCACCACCGAGTAGGACGGGGAACACTGAAGCTTTCTTT
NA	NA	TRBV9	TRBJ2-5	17	CASSLVPRQDDQETQYF	TGTGCCAGCAGCCTTGTACCCCGACAGGACGATCAAGAGACCCAGTACTTC
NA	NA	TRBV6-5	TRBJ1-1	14	CASSYSNGQNGAFF	TGTGCCAGCAGTTACTCGAATGGCCAGAACGGTGCTTTCTTT
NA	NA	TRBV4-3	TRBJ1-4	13	CASSQDESKKLFF	TGCGCCAGCAGCCAAGATGAGAGCAAAAAACTGTTTTTT
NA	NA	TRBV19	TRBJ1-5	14	CASSIWINNQPQHF	TGTGCCAGTAGTATCTGGATAAACAATCAGCCCCAGCATTTT
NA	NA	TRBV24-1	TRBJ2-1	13	CATSRSSDNEQFF	TGTGCCACCAGCAGGTCTTCGGACAATGAGCAGTTCTTC
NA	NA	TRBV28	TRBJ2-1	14	CASSLPSPYNEQFF	TGTGCCAGCAGTCTCCCAAGCCCCTACAATGAGCAGTTCTTC
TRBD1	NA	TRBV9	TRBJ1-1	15	CASSPRQGRDTEAFF	TGTGCCAGCAGCCCGAGACAGGGGAGGGACACTGAAGCTTTCTTT
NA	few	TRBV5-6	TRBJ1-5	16	CASSLGGASSNQPQHF	TGTGCCAGCAGCTTGGGCGGTGCCTCTAGCAATCAGCCCCAGCATTTT
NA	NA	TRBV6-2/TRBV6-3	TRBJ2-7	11	CASSYSHEQYF	TGTGCCAGCAGTTACTCCCACGAGCAGTACTTC
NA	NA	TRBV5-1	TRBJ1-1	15	CASSLTKSLNTEAFF	TGCGCCAGCAGCTTGACGAAGAGTTTGAACACTGAAGCTTTCTTT
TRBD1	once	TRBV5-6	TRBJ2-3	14	CASRRTGDTDTQYF	TGTGCCAGCAGACGGACAGGGGACACAGATACGCAGTATTTT
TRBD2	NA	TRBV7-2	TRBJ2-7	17	CASSLGGAGGVSYEQYF	TGTGCCAGCAGCTTGGGTGGAGCGGGGGGTGTTTCCTACGAGCAGTACTTC
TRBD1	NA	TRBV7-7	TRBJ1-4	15	CASSIGTGIYEKLFF	TGTGCCAGCAGTATCGGGACAGGGATTTACGAAAAACTGTTTTTT
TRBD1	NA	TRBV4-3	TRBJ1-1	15	CASSGRQGQNTEAFF	TGCGCCAGCAGCGGACGACAGGGGCAGAACACTGAAGCTTTCTTT
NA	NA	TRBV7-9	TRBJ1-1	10	CASETVKAFF	TGTGCCAGCGAGACAGTAAAAGCTTTCTTT
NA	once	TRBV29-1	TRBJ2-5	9	CSVRETQYF	TGCAGCGTTAGAGAGACCCAGTACTTC
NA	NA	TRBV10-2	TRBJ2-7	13	CASREGIAYEQYF	TGCGCCAGCAGGGAGGGGATCGCCTACGAGCAGTACTTC
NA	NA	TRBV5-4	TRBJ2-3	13	CASSFRATDTQYF	TGTGCCAGCAGCTTTCGGGCGACAGATACGCAGTATTTT
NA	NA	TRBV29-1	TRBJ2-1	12	CSVEGRLNEQFF	TGCAGCGTTGAGGGACGGCTCAATGAGCAGTTCTTC
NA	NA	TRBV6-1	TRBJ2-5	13	CASRAGDSETQYF	TGTGCCAGCAGAGCAGGGGATTCGGAGACCCAGTACTTC
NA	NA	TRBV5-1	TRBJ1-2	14	CASSLHTANYGYTF	TGCGCCAGCAGCTTGCACACAGCTAACTATGGCTACACCTTC
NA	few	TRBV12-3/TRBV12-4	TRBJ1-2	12	CASSFGGGGYTF	TGTGCCAGCAGTTTTGGAGGCGGTGGCTACACCTTC
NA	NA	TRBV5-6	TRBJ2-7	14	CASSSVAGAWEQYF	TGTGCCAGCAGCTCGGTGGCTGGGGCTTGGGAGCAGTACTTC
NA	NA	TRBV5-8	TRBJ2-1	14	CASSLGQSYNEQFF	TGTGCCAGCAGCTTGGGGCAGTCTTACAATGAGCAGTTCTTC
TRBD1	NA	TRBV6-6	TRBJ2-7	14	CASSATGSSYEQYF	TGTGCCAGCAGTGCGACAGGGAGCTCCTACGAGCAGTACTTC